This T cell receptor (beta chain) was captured in a study of control samples from healthy donors and cancer patients. The table came from immunoSEQ multiplex PCR; TCRdb's copy has only in-frame clones and leaves some out. The sample gives about 12,000 clones, approximately 87% of which show up once; 2.5% to 3% is in the top ten. Per the germline V gene, CDR1 is SGHAT and CDR2 is FQNNGV. The length of the CDR3 is 17 residues. Trimming removed 4 bases from V and 7 bases from J; junction bases left unmatched: 10. Sequencing was done on a sample of formalin-fixed, paraffin-embedded tissue. The clonotype was recovered from a male donor with melanoma. The chain is built from TRBV11-2 and TRBJ2-7; 16 bases align to TRBD2. This CDR3 reads CASSSTSGTSGREEQYF. The CDR3 nucleotides are TGTGCCAGCAGCTCGACCTCCGGGACTAGCGGGAGGGAGGAGCAGTACTTC.